This T cell receptor beta chain was found in a study of shared clonotypes between healthy human individuals. Study conclusions and caveats: Sorted-subset sequencing, rarefaction showed, was incomplete despite large depth.

This clone was picked up one time. The antigen remains undetermined. The table came from immunoSEQ multiplex PCR; TCRdb's copy has only in-frame clones and leaves some out. This repertoire shows 650,000 to 800,000 clones, around 70% found once; its top ten account for about 1.8%. The sequencing input was memory CD4+ T cells sorted from blood. Specified subset: CD45RA-negative fraction. This receptor was identified in a woman aged 25 to 39 in good health.

The DNA of the CDR3 is TGCAGTGCTAAACTAGAGAAGACCCAGTACTTC. Protein product: CSAKLEKTQYF. The chain uses TRBV20-1 and TRBJ2-5, with D perhaps TRBD2 (5 bases). CDR3 length: 11 residues. Trimming removed 4 bases from V and 6 bases from J, with 9 bases in between. The germline CDR1 and CDR2 sequences are DFQATT and SNEGSKA (reference sequence).